This passage covers 28 T cell receptor beta chains from one sample sequenced in a study of CD4 T cells in relation to SARS-CoV-2 and coronaviruses. Sequencing used immunoSEQ multiplex PCR; TCRdb keeps in-frame clones, though not all of them. The sample holds some 69,000 clones, 94% seen once. Unexposed donor CD4+ T cells date from 2011-2018, before the COVID-19 pandemic. Sequencing was done on a sample of naive CD4+ T cells from PBMCs. Regarding subset: naive CD4+ T cells isolated by negative enrichment. The receptors stem from a human donor in good health.

V usage is TRBV27 and J usage is TRBJ2-7; D is perhaps TRBD1 (7 bases). The germline V gene has CDR1 MNHEY and CDR2 SMNVEV (reference sequence). Trimming shortened V by 8 bases and J by 1 base, and 39 bases separated the two germline ends. The CDR3 consists of 22 residues. The CDR3 here is CASSFLVPQGPFSTGASYEQYF. CDR3 in DNA: TGTGCCAGCTCTTTCCTAGTTCCACAGGGGCCTTTCTCGACGGGGGCTTCCTACGAGCAGTACTTC.

The CDR3 region is CASSLAGTGRYEQYF. For the CDR3, the DNA is TGTGCCAGCAGTTTAGCCGGGACAGGTCGGTACGAGCAGTACTTC. The J gene is TRBJ2-7, the V gene TRBV28, with 8 bases fitting TRBD1. This CDR3 is built from 15 residues. The junction had 7 bases not matched to a gene; V was cut back by 2 bases and J by 4 bases. Germline CDR1 is MDHEN and CDR2 is SYDVKM.

The chain joins TRBV30 to TRBJ2-2, with 12 positions matching TRBD2. Germline loops: CDR1 GTSNPN, CDR2 SVGIG (reference sequence). The CDR3 consists of 17 residues. V shed 7 bases and J 2 bases; nucleotides not matched to a gene: 11. The CDR3 bases are TGTGCCTCACACCCTGGACTAGCGGGATCTAACACCGGGGAGCTGTTTTTT. Protein product: CASHPGLAGSNTGELFF.

J is TRBJ2-5 and V is TRBV24-1; the match to TRBD1 covers 8 bases. CDR1 is KGHDR and CDR2 is SFDVKD in the germline V gene. The length of the CDR3 is 16 residues. Trimming removed 1 base from V and 2 bases from J; junction bases left unmatched: 5. The CDR3 DNA sequence: TGTGCCACCAGTGATTTAGGGACAGGTAGGCAAGAGACCCAGTACTTC. This sequence encodes CATSDLGTGRQETQYF.

The gene calls are TRBV28 and TRBJ2-5; D unresolved. CDR3 length equals 11 residues. Germline V gene data show CDR1 as MDHEN and CDR2 as SYDVKM. V lost 4 bases and J 4 bases, leaving 4 bases between the germline ends. CDR3 DNA sequence: TGTGCCAGCAGTTCAGGAGAGACCCAGTACTTC. Its protein is CASSSGETQYF.

The chain employs TRBV18 and TRBJ2-3; unclear D gene. This CDR3 has 15 residues. Trimming stripped 5 bases from V and 2 bases from J, with 14 bases between. Germline V gives CDR1 KGHSH, CDR2 LQKENI. DNA of the CDR3: TGTGCCAGCTCAAACGACGGCAGAGACACAGATACGCAGTATTTT. Amino acids: CASSNDGRDTDTQYF.

This rearrangement joins TRBV2 to TRBJ2-2; 9 bases agree with TRBD1. The CDR3 contains 16 residues. V gave up 4 bases and J gave up 2 bases; unmatched junction bases: 5. Germline V lookup: CDR1 SNHLY, CDR2 FYNNEI. CDR3 nucleotide sequence: TGTGCCAGCAGTGTCGCACAGGGGGCAAACACCGGGGAGCTGTTTTTT. Translating gives CASSVAQGANTGELFF.

The table lists this clone with a few counts. The chain recombines TRBV7-9 with TRBJ2-2; 7 bases align to TRBD2. V shed 5 bases, J shed 0 bases, and the junction held 3 bases outside the gene matches. The V gene's germline CDR1 is SEHNR and CDR2 FQNEAQ (reference sequence). CDR3 length: 15 amino acids. The CDR3 DNA reads as TGTGCCAGCAGCACACGGGGGGCGAACACCGGGGAGCTGTTTTTT. Encoded protein: CASSTRGANTGELFF.

This clone was seen a single time. The rearrangement joins TRBV7-8 to TRBJ2-7; 13 bases agree with TRBD2. Germline V gene data show CDR1 as SGHVS and CDR2 as FQNEAQ. Germline trimming cut 3 bases from V and 5 bases from J; bases unmatched to any gene: 7. The CDR3 loop spans 16 amino acids. CDR3 nucleotide sequence: TGTGCCAGCAGCTTCTTACTAGCGGGAGGGGGCCACGAGCAGTACTTC. It translates to CASSFLLAGGGHEQYF.

The table lists this clone with a count of one. This chain uses TRBV30 with TRBJ2-5; no clear D gene. This CDR3 region has 12 residues. Germline-derived CDR1 and CDR2 are GTSNPN and SVGIG (reference sequence). The V gene lost 2 bases and the J gene lost 4 bases, with 8 bases spanning the gap. The DNA of the CDR3 is TGTGCCTGGAGTTGGGTGGCAGAGACCCAGTACTTC. It is translated as CAWSWVAETQYF.

The rearrangement links TRBV4-1 to TRBJ2-7, with 7 bases lining up with TRBD2. CDR3 length: 19 amino acids. The germline V gene encodes CDR1 MGHRA and CDR2 YSYEKL. V shed 0 bases, J shed 5 bases, and the junction held 19 bases outside the gene matches. CDR3 nucleotide sequence: TGCGCCAGCAGCCAAGATACGGGGTCTAGCGGAGCCCTGTTGGACGAGCAGTACTTC. Protein sequence: CASSQDTGSSGALLDEQYF.

V usage is TRBV6-5 and J usage is TRBJ1-1; D may be TRBD1 (5 bases). This CDR3 has 13 residues. Trimming removed 0 bases from V and 11 bases from J, with 13 bases in between. Germline V CDR1 and CDR2: MNHEY, SVGAGI. The CDR3: CASSYSRGQGAFF. The CDR3 nucleotides are TGTGCCAGCAGTTACTCGCGGGGCCAAGGGGCTTTCTTT.

This chain uses TRBV5-1 with TRBJ1-2; no clear D. V dropped 0 bases and J dropped 2 bases, with 8 bases sitting between them. Germline V lookup: CDR1 SGHRS, CDR2 YFSETQ. The CDR3 has 14 amino acids. CDR3 amino acids: CASSLAMGNYGYTF. The CDR3 bases are TGCGCCAGCAGCTTGGCCATGGGGAACTATGGCTACACCTTC.

V is TRBV15 and J is TRBJ2-7, with TRBD1 matching 7 bases. V lost 4 bases and J lost 7; bases outside the gene matches: 10. The CDR3 consists of 14 residues. CDR1 is LNHNV and CDR2 is YYDKDF in the germline V gene (reference sequence). This CDR3 is CATSKDRPAGEQYF. In DNA form, the CDR3 reads TGTGCCACCAGCAAGGACAGGCCGGCTGGGGAGCAGTACTTC.

The chain employs TRBV28 and TRBJ2-7; possibly TRBD2 for D (5 bases). Germline CDR1 and CDR2: MDHEN and SYDVKM. This CDR3 has 14 residues. The V and J ends lost 3 bases and 7 bases respectively, with 16 bases between them. The CDR3: CASSFTAGVREQYF. The CDR3 DNA sequence: TGTGCCAGCAGTTTTACCGCCGGGGTCCGGGAGCAGTACTTC.

The chain employs TRBV27 and TRBJ1-1; perhaps TRBD1 as D (5 bases). CDR3 length: 11 residues. The V end lost 6 bases, the J end lost 8 bases, and 10 bases lay between the germline ends. Germline CDR1 and CDR2: MNHEY and SMNVEV (reference sequence). Here the CDR3 DNA reads TGTGCCAGCAGAGAAGGGGCGGAAGCTTTCTTT. Its protein is CASREGAEAFF.

The V gene is TRBV7-9, the J gene TRBJ2-1; the match to TRBD2 covers 8 bases. Losses at the gene ends were 0 bases for V and 6 bases for J; bases not matched to a gene: 7. The germline gives CDR1 SEHNR, CDR2 FQNEAQ (reference sequence). This CDR3 spans 16 amino acids. The CDR3 protein is CASSLALSGSFNEQFF. The CDR3 region has the DNA TGTGCCAGCAGCTTAGCGCTGAGCGGGAGTTTCAATGAGCAGTTCTTC.

This chain uses TRBV14 with TRBJ2-4; D gene ambiguous. Trimming took off 2 bases at V and 0 bases at J, with 11 bases between the two ends. The CDR3 is 16 residues long. Looked up from germline, CDR1 is SGHDN and CDR2 is FVKESK. In DNA form, the CDR3 reads TGTGCCAGCAGCCAACACTCTACTTTAGCCAAAAACATTCAGTACTTC. It yields the protein CASSQHSTLAKNIQYF. The variable domain in full, with the rest retrieved from reference TRBV14 and TRBJ2-4, is EAGVTQFPSHSVIEKGQTVTLRCDPISGHDNLYWYRRVMGKEIKFLLHFVKESKQDESGMPNNRFLAERTGGTYSTLKVQPAELEDSGVYFCASSQHSTLAKNIQYFGAGTRLSVL.

The chain is built from TRBV15 and TRBJ2-4; 10 nucleotides agree with TRBD2. Germline V lookup: CDR1 LNHNV, CDR2 YYDKDF (reference sequence). V shed 2 bases and J 1 base; nucleotides not matched to a gene: 2. The CDR3 consists of 16 residues. CDR3 in amino acids: CATSRLAGVAKNIQYF. In DNA form, the CDR3 reads TGTGCCACCAGCAGACTAGCGGGAGTGGCCAAAAACATTCAGTACTTC.

V is TRBV11-2 and J is TRBJ2-7; perhaps TRBD1 as D (7 bases). Germline V CDR1 and CDR2: SGHAT, FQNNGV. The germline V and J ends were trimmed by 8 bases and 0 bases, with 14 bases remaining between them. There are 14 residues in the CDR3. Written as DNA, the CDR3 is TGTGCCAGCTCCGGGGGACAGATCTCCTACGAGCAGTACTTC. It yields the protein CASSGGQISYEQYF.

The sample holds one count of this clone. This chain connects TRBV30 to TRBJ1-3; D unresolved. The CDR3 is 16 residues long. The V gene lost 0 bases and the J gene lost 2 bases, with 14 bases spanning the gap. CDR1 and CDR2 from the germline V gene are GTSNPN and SVGIG (reference sequence). The CDR3 region is CAWSVYWRSPGNTIYF. CDR3 nucleotides: TGTGCCTGGAGTGTATATTGGCGGAGCCCTGGAAACACCATATATTTT.

The chain combines TRBV5-1 with TRBJ2-1; possibly TRBD2 for D (6 bases). The CDR3 runs to 14 residues. V shed 4 bases and J shed 6 bases, with 14 bases lying between them. Germline values: CDR1 SGHRS, CDR2 YFSETQ. CDR3 bases: TGCGCCAGCAGCATGGGACTCCCTGGCAATGAGCAGTTCTTC. Its protein is CASSMGLPGNEQFF.

The chain is built from TRBV5-6 and TRBJ1-2; 10 positions agree with TRBD1. In germline, CDR1 is SGHDT, CDR2 YYEEEE. J lost 5 bases, V lost 4 bases, and 11 bases had no gene match. The CDR3 covers 16 residues. CDR3: CASSPVDRGRLYGYTF. The CDR3 nucleotides are TGTGCCAGCAGCCCCGTCGACAGGGGGCGCTTGTATGGCTACACCTTC.

This chain connects TRBV18 to TRBJ2-2; D perhaps matches TRBD2 (6 bases). Germline V gene sequence: CDR1 KGHSH, CDR2 LQKENI. The CDR3 has 14 amino acids. V lost 3 bases, J lost 6 bases, and 11 bases lay in between. CDR3 nucleotide sequence: TGTGCCAGCTCACCGGGAGGAACTGCCGGGGAGCTGTTTTTT. It codes for CASSPGGTAGELFF.

V gene TRBV9 combines with J gene TRBJ2-1; 9 nucleotides align to TRBD2. Trimming cost V 2 bases and J 6 bases; bases outside gene matches: 3. The germline gives CDR1 SGDLS, CDR2 YYNGEE. The length of the CDR3 is 14 residues. Here the CDR3 DNA reads TGTGCCAGCAGCGTTCGAGCGGGGGGCAATGAGCAGTTCTTC. Encoded protein: CASSVRAGGNEQFF.

The chain carries TRBV7-9 and TRBJ2-7; TRBD1 matches at 7 bases. The V gene end was trimmed by 5 bases and the J gene end by 2 bases; junction bases not matched to a gene: 9. Germline CDR1 SEHNR, CDR2 FQNEAQ (reference sequence). The CDR3 runs 15 residues. CDR3 in DNA: TGTGCCAGCAGCCCCTACACAGGGGACCCCTACGAGCAGTACTTC. Its translation is CASSPYTGDPYEQYF.

This clone was recorded only once. The V gene is TRBV7-2, the J gene TRBJ1-1; no clear D. Between the trimmed V and J ends, which lost 1 base and 8 bases, there was a span of 11 bases. Germline assignment: CDR1 SGHTA and CDR2 FQGNSA. CDR3 length: 13 residues. The CDR3 sequence is CASSLVSAIEAFF. The CDR3 region has the DNA TGTGCCAGCAGCTTAGTGTCGGCAATCGAAGCTTTCTTT.

The chain is built from TRBV28 and TRBJ2-1; 12 bases are shared with TRBD2. The CDR3 is 17 amino acids. With V trimmed by 2 bases and J by 16 bases, 18 bases remained unmatched. From germline, CDR1 is MDHEN and CDR2 SYDVKM. The CDR3 nucleotides read TGTGCCAGCAGTTTAGGACTAGCGGGATTCCCAAGCCGTAATCCCTTCTTC. It translates to CASSLGLAGFPSRNPFF.